This TCR beta chain was sequenced during a study of post-analysis software for immune sequencing data. Regarding the study as a whole: Same-batch samples co-clustered strongly by F measure. Normalized Chao1 diversity was significantly reduced in patients versus controls. TRBV segments more frequent in patients than in controls numbered five and included TRBV5-6, TRBV5-1 and TRBV20-1.

With 0 bases removed from V and 4 bases from J, the gap between germline ends came to 7 bases. Germline CDR1 SGHRS, CDR2 YFSETQ. This CDR3 contains 13 residues. Included in the TCR beta cDNA libraries were unique molecular identifiers. Input populations of roughly 0.95 to 10 million T cells gave rise to some 500,000 cDNA molecules. TCRdb reanalysed the PCR reads using MiXCR and keeps one entry per CDR3 protein. The sample records about half a million distinct CDR3 sequences, under 55% being singletons. Many counts were recorded for this clonotype. Its antigen is unidentified. The TCR was taken from a girl between 10 and 17 years old with multiple sclerosis. The chain has TRBV5-1 and TRBJ2-5; D unclear. Sequenced: blood. The CDR3 reads CASSLEFRETQYF. In DNA, the CDR3 is TGCGCCAGCAGCTTGGAATTTAGAGAGACCCAGTACTTC.